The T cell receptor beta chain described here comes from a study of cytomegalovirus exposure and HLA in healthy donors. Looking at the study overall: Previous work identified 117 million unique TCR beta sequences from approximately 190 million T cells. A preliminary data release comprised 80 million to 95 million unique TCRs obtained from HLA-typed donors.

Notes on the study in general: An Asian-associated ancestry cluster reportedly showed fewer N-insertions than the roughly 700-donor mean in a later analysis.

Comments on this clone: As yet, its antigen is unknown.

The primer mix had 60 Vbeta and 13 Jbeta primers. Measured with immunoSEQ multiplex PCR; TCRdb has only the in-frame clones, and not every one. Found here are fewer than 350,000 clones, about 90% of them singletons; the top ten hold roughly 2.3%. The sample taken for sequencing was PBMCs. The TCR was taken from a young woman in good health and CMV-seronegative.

As DNA, the CDR3 is TGTGCCAGCAGCTTGTCAGCGGGCACAGATACGCAGTATTTT. It encodes CASSLSAGTDTQYF. J is TRBJ2-3 and V is TRBV7-6; TRBD2 might be the D (5 bases). Trimming cost V 3 bases and J 1 base, with 8 bases left between them. CDR1 and CDR2 (germline): SGHVS, FNYEAQ. The CDR3 is made up of 14 amino acids.